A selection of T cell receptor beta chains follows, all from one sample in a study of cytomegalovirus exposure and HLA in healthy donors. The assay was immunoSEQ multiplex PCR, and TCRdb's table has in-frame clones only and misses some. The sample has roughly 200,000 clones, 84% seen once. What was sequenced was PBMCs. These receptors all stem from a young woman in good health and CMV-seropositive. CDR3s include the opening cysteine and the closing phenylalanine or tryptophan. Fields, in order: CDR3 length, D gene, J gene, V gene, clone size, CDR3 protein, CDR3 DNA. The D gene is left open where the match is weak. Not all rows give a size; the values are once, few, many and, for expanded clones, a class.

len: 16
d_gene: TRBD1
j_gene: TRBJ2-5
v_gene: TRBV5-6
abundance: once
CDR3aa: CASSIPGQGLEETQYF
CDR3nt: TGTGCCAGCAGCATTCCGGGACAGGGCTTGGAAGAGACCCAGTACTTC

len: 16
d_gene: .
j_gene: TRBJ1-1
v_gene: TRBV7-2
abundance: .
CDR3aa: CASSFGWGRMNTEAFF
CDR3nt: TGTGCCAGCAGCTTCGGCTGGGGGCGCATGAACACTGAAGCTTTCTTT

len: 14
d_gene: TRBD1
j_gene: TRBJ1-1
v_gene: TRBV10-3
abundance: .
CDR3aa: CAISEGTVNTEAFF
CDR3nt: TGTGCCATCAGTGAAGGGACAGTGAACACTGAAGCTTTCTTT

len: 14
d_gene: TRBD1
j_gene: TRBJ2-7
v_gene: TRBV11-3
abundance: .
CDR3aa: CASSSTGGPYEQYF
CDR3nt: TGTGCCAGCAGCTCGACAGGGGGGCCCTACGAGCAGTACTTC

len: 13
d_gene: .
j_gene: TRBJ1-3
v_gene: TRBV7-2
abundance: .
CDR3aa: CASRHLAGNTIYF
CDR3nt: TGTGCCAGCAGACACCTCGCCGGAAACACCATATATTTT

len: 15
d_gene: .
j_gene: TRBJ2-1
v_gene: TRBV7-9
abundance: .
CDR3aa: CASSLAREVDNEQFF
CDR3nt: TGTGCCAGCAGCTTAGCGCGTGAGGTCGACAATGAGCAGTTCTTC

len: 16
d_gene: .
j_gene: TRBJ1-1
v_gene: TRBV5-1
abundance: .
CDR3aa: CASSLNSQGLDTEAFF
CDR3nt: TGCGCCAGCAGCTTGAATAGTCAGGGGCTGGACACTGAAGCTTTCTTT

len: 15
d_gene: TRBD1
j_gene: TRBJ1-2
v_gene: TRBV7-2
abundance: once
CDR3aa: CASSRDRTAVYGYTF
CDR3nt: TGTGCCAGCAGCAGGGACAGGACCGCTGTGTATGGCTACACCTTC

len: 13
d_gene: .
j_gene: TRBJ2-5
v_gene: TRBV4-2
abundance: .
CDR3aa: CASRGRSQETQYF
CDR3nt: TGTGCCAGCAGGGGGCGCAGTCAAGAGACCCAGTACTTC

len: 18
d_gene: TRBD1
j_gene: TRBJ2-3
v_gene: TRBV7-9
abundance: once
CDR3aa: CASSGEQQGADGTDTQYF
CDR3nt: TGTGCCAGCAGCGGAGAGCAACAGGGGGCGGATGGGACAGATACGCAGTATTTT

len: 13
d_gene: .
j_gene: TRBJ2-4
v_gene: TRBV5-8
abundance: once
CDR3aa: CASSLVDTGIQYF
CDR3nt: TGTGCCAGCAGCTTGGTGGACACAGGCATTCAGTACTTC

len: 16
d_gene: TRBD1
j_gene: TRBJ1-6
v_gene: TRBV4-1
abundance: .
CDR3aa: CASSQVQGVFISPLHF
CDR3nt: TGCGCCAGCAGCCAAGTACAGGGGGTTTTTATTTCACCCCTCCACTTT

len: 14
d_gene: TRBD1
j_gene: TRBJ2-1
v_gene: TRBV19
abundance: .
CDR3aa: CASSRTGGRDEQFF
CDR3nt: TGTGCCAGTAGCAGGACAGGGGGAAGGGATGAGCAGTTCTTC

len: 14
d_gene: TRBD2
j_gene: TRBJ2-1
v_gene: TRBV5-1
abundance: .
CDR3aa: CASHHGGAGNEQFF
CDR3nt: TGCGCCAGCCACCACGGGGGAGCGGGGAATGAGCAGTTCTTC

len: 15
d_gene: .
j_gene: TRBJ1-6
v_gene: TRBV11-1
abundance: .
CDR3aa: CALPSRGQYNSPLHF
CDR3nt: TGTGCCCTTCCCTCACGAGGGCAGTATAATTCACCCCTCCACTTT

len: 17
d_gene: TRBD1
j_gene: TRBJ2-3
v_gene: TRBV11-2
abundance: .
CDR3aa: CASSQGSGTGFSDTQYF
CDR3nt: TGTGCCAGCAGCCAGGGGTCCGGGACAGGGTTTTCAGATACGCAGTATTTT

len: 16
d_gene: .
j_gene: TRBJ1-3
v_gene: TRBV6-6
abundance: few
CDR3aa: CASSPGSRVSGNTIYF
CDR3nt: TGTGCCAGCAGTCCCGGTTCCCGTGTTTCTGGAAACACCATATATTTT

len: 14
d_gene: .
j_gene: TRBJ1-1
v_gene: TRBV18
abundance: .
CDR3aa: CASLPGQANTEAFF
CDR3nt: TGTGCCAGTTTACCTGGCCAGGCGAACACTGAAGCTTTCTTT

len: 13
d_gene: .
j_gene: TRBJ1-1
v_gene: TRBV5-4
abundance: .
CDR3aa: CASSFRENTEAFF
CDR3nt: TGTGCCAGCAGCTTCCGAGAGAACACTGAAGCTTTCTTT

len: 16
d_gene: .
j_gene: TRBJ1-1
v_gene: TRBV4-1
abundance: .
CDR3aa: CAARSGGLFANTEAFF
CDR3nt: TGCGCCGCCCGATCGGGGGGCCTTTTTGCGAACACTGAAGCTTTCTTT

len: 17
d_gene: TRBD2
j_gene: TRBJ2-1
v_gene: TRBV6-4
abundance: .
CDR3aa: CASSDSTLAGDYNEQFF
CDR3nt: TGTGCCAGCAGTGACTCGACGCTAGCGGGGGACTACAATGAGCAGTTCTTC

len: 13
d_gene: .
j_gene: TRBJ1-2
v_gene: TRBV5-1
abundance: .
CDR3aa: CASSLDTAYGYTF
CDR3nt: TGCGCCAGCAGCTTAGACACGGCCTATGGCTACACCTTC

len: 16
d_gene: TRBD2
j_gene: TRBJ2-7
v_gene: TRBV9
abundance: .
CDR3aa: CASSVDLAGGTYEQYF
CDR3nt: TGTGCCAGCAGCGTAGATTTAGCGGGGGGGACCTACGAGCAGTACTTC

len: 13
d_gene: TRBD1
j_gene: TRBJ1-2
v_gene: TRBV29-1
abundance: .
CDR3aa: CSVQVRGRGGYTF
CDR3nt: TGCAGCGTTCAGGTCAGGGGGCGAGGAGGCTACACCTTC

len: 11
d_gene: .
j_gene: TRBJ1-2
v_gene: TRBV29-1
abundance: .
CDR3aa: CSARGMDGYTF
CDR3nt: TGCAGCGCAAGGGGGATGGATGGCTACACCTTC

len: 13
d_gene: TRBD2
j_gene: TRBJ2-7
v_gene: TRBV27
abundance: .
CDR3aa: CAVGGGRVYEQYF
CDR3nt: TGTGCCGTCGGGGGGGGGCGCGTATACGAGCAGTACTTC

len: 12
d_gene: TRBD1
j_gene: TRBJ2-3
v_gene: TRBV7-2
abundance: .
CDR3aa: CASSTTGRTQYF
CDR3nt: TGTGCCAGCAGCACGACAGGGCGTACGCAGTATTTT

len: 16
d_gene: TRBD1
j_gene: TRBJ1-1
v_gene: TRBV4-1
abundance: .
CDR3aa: CASSHEPRGRWTEAFF
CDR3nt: TGCGCCAGCAGCCACGAACCCAGGGGGCGATGGACTGAAGCTTTCTTT

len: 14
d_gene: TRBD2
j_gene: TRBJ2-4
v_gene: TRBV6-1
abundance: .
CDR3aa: CASSDMAGGDIQYF
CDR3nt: TGTGCCAGCAGTGACATGGCGGGGGGGGACATTCAGTACTTC

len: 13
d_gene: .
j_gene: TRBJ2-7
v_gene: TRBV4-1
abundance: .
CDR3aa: CASSHQTGEAQYF
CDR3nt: TGCGCCAGCAGCCACCAAACAGGGGAGGCGCAGTACTTC

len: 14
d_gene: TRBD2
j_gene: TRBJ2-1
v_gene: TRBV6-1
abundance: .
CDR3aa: CASSLSGGSYEQFF
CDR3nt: TGTGCCAGCAGTCTTAGCGGGGGGTCGTATGAGCAGTTCTTC

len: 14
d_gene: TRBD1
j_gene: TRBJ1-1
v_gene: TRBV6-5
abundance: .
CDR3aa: CASSTGQLNTEAFF
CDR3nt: TGTGCCAGCAGTACGGGACAGCTGAACACTGAAGCTTTCTTT

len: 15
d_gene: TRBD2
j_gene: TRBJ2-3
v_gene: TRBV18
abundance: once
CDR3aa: CASSPSGGRTDTQYF
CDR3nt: TGTGCCAGCTCACCTAGCGGGGGGAGGACAGATACGCAGTATTTT

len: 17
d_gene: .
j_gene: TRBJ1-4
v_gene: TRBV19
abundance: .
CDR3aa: CASSTTPGRAYNEKLFF
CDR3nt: TGTGCCAGTAGTACGACCCCCGGGAGGGCCTATAATGAAAAACTGTTTTTT

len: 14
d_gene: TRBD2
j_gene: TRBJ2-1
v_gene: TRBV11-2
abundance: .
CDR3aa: CASRLLGGYNEQFF
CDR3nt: TGTGCCAGCAGATTGTTGGGGGGGTACAATGAGCAGTTCTTC

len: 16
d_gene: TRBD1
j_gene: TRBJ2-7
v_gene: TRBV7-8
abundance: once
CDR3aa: CASSRLGWDSTYEQYF
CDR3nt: TGTGCCAGCAGCCGTCTCGGCTGGGACAGCACCTACGAGCAGTACTTC

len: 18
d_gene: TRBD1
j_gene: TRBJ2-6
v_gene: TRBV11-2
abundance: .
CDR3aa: CASSPGDSVKPGANVLTF
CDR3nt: TGTGCCAGCAGCCCCGGGGACAGTGTCAAACCTGGGGCCAACGTCCTGACTTTC

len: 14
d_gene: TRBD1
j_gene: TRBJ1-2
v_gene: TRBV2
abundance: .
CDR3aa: CASSGTRGPHGYTF
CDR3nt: TGTGCCAGCAGTGGAACCAGGGGGCCTCATGGCTACACCTTC

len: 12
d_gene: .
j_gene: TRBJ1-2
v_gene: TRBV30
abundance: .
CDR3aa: CACPSDSHGYTF
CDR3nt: TGTGCCTGTCCTTCCGACAGTCATGGCTACACCTTC

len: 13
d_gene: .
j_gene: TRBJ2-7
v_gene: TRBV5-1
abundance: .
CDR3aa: CATSQGASYEQYF
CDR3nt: TGCGCCACATCACAGGGAGCCTCCTACGAGCAGTACTTC

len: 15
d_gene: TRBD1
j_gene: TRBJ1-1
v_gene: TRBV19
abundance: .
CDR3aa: CASSSLGTGDTEAFF
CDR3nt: TGTGCCAGTAGTTCACTAGGGACAGGGGACACTGAAGCTTTCTTT

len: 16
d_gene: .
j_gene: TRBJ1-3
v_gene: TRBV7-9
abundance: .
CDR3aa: CASSWSTGSSGNTIYF
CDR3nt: TGTGCCAGCAGCTGGTCCACAGGGAGCTCTGGAAACACCATATATTTT